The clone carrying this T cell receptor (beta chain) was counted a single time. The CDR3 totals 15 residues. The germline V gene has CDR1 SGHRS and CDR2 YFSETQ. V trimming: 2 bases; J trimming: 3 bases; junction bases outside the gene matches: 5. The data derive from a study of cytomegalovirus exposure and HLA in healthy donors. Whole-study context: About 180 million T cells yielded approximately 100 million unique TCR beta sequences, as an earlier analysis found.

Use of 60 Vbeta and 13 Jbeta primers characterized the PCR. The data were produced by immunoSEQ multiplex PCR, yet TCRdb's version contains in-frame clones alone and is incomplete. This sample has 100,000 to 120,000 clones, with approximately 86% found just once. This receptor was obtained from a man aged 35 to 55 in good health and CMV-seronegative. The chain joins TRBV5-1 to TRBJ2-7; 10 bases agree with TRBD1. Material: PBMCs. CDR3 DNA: TGCGCCAGCAGCTTACGACAGGGGGCTCTCTACGAGCAGTACTTC. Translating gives CASSLRQGALYEQYF.